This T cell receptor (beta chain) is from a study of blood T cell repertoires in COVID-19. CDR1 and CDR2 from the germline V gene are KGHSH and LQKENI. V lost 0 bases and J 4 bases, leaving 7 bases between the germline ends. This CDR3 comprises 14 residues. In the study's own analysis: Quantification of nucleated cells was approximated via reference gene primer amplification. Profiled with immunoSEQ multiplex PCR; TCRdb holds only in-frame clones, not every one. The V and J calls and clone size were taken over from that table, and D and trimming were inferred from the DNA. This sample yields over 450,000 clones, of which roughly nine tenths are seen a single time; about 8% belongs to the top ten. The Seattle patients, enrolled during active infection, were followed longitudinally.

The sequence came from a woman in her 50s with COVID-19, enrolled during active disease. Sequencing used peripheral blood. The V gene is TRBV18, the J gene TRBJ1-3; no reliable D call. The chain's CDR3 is CASSPPPEGNTIYF. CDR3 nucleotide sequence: TGTGCCAGCTCACCACCACCGGAGGGAAACACCATATATTTT.